One sample yielded the 12 T cell receptor beta chains listed below, sequenced in a study of blood T cell repertoires in COVID-19 (dated by TCRdb to the early 2020s). The method behind the library was the immunoSEQ multiplex PCR assay. TCRdb re-hosts the immuneACCESS table, in-frame sequences only. Its copies lack some clones; in the studies checked, an unresolved V gene accounts for under half of them, and the cause for the rest is not known. For this sample there are 200,000 to 250,000 clones; approximately 80% appear just once. 3.5% to 4.5% of the sample is in the top ten clones. Sequencing was performed on PBMCs or T cells enriched from blood (not recorded which). The receptor set was obtained from a man aged 30 to 45 with acute COVID-19.

The chain is built from TRBV11-2 and TRBJ2-1; D is possibly TRBD1 (6 bases). V lost 0 bases, J lost 10 bases, and 16 bases lay in between. The CDR3 has 15 residues. Germline CDR1 SGHAT, CDR2 FQNNGV. The CDR3 spells CASSLDFAETGEQFF. CDR3 bases: TGTGCCAGCAGCTTAGATTTCGCTGAGACAGGCGAGCAGTTCTTC.

CDR3 residues: CASSFSGGRGQPQHF. CDR3 nucleotides: TGTGCCAGCAGCTTCTCAGGGGGCCGGGGTCAGCCCCAGCATTTT. This sequence joins TRBV5-6 and TRBJ1-5, with 8 nucleotides matching TRBD1. CDR3 length: 15 amino acids. Per the germline V gene, CDR1 is SGHDT and CDR2 is YYEEEE. The V gene end was trimmed by 2 bases and the J gene end by 6 bases; junction bases not matched to a gene: 7.

This clone was observed a handful of times. This chain uses TRBV28 with TRBJ2-1; 7 nucleotides agree with TRBD2. J gave up 9 bases and V 7 bases, and 15 bases lay outside the gene matches. This CDR3 contains 15 residues. CDR1 and CDR2 (germline): MDHEN, SYDVKM. The CDR3 loop reads CASTGRGGGVIEQFF. The CDR3 coding sequence is TGTGCCAGCACTGGGCGCGGGGGTGGGGTAATTGAGCAGTTCTTC.

CDR3 DNA sequence: TGTGCCAGTAGCAACAGGGGTAGCACAGATACGCAGTATTTT. It encodes CASSNRGSTDTQYF. V usage is TRBV19 and J usage is TRBJ2-3; 7 bases agree with TRBD1. The J segment lost 0 bases and the V segment lost 6 bases, leaving 3 bases of the junction unmatched. Germline V gene sequence: CDR1 LNHDA, CDR2 SQIVND (reference sequence). The CDR3 spans 14 residues.

The CDR3 is CASRRQGGNQPQHF. Here the CDR3 DNA reads TGTGCCAGCCGTCGACAGGGGGGAAATCAGCCCCAGCATTTT. The rearrangement links TRBV28 to TRBJ1-5; 9 bases agree with TRBD1. This CDR3 comprises 14 residues. Germline loops: CDR1 MDHEN, CDR2 SYDVKM. V was pared by 8 bases and J by 4 bases, with 6 bases of the junction left unmatched. Full variable domain (rest looked up from reference TRBV28 and TRBJ1-5): DVKVTQSSRYLVKRTGEKVFLECVQDMDHENMFWYRQDPGLGLRLIYFSYDVKMKEKGDIPEGYSVSREKKERFSLILESASTNQTSMYLCASRRQGGNQPQHFGDGTRLSIL.

This sequence joins TRBV9 and TRBJ1-2; 9 positions match TRBD1. This CDR3 has 14 residues. Germline loops: CDR1 SGDLS, CDR2 YYNGEE. The ends lost 4 bases at V and 6 bases at J; junction bases unmatched: 7. The CDR3 bases are TGTGCCAGCAGCTTTCGGTGGGACAGGGATGGCTACACCTTC. Protein sequence: CASSFRWDRDGYTF.

V is TRBV25-1 and J is TRBJ1-4; 9 bases match TRBD1. J was trimmed by 4 bases and V by 4 bases; bases with no gene match: 4. The CDR3 runs to 15 residues. Germline CDR1 MGHDK, CDR2 SYGVNS. The CDR3 protein is CASSAPGQGNEKLFF. CDR3 DNA: TGTGCCAGCAGTGCCCCGGGACAGGGTAATGAAAAACTGTTTTTT. Together with reference TRBV25-1 and TRBJ1-4, the CDR3 gives the full variable domain: EADIYQTPRYLVIGTGKKITLECSQTMGHDKMYWYQQDPGMELHLIHYSYGVNSTEKGDLSSESTVSRIRTEHFPLTLESARPSHTSQYLCASSAPGQGNEKLFFGSGTQLSVL.

The chain recombines TRBV13 with TRBJ2-3; TRBD1 aligns across 11 bases. J lost 0 bases, V lost 5 bases, and 13 bases had no gene match. Per germline, CDR1 PRHDT and CDR2 FYEKMQ (reference sequence). This CDR3 has 19 residues. The CDR3 protein is CASSGEGTGGHPSTDTQYF. For the CDR3, the DNA is TGTGCCAGCAGCGGAGAGGGGACAGGGGGACATCCTAGCACAGATACGCAGTATTTT.

This chain links TRBV11-3 with TRBJ1-2; the match to TRBD1 covers 9 bases. The CDR3 loop spans 17 amino acids. V dropped 0 bases and J dropped 5; count of bases not matched to a gene: 10. Per the germline V gene, CDR1 is SGHNT and CDR2 is YENEEA. Written as DNA, the CDR3 is TGTGCCAGCAGCTTAGATCAAATCCGGGACAGGGAATATGGCTACACCTTC. Amino acid sequence: CASSLDQIRDREYGYTF. Full variable domain (outside the CDR3, taken from reference TRBV11-3 and TRBJ1-2): EAGVVQSPRYKIIEKKQPVAFWCNPISGHNTLYWYLQNLGQGPELLIRYENEEAVDDSQLPKDRFSAERLKGVDSTLKIQPAELGDSAVYLCASSLDQIRDREYGYTFGSGTRLTVV.

This clone was seen a few times. This chain links TRBV2 with TRBJ1-1; tentatively, D is TRBD1 (5 bases). Germline V CDR1 and CDR2: SNHLY, FYNNEI. Between the trimmed V and J ends, which lost 7 bases and 1 base, there was a span of 13 bases. CDR3 length equals 14 residues. The CDR3 coding sequence is TGTGCCAGCAACCCGGGACTACCGAACACTGAAGCTTTCTTT. It translates to CASNPGLPNTEAFF.

This clone was counted only a few times. The genes are TRBV2 and TRBJ1-4, with 8 bases lining up with TRBD1. CDR3 length: 12 amino acids. CDR1 SNHLY and CDR2 FYNNEI come from the germline V gene. With V trimmed by 8 bases and J by 7 bases, 3 bases remained unmatched. In DNA, the CDR3 is TGTGCCAGCGGAGACAGGGGTGAAAAACTGTTTTTT. Protein sequence: CASGDRGEKLFF.

The chain combines TRBV27 with TRBJ2-4; 7 bases are a match to TRBD1. Germline trimming cut 7 bases from V and 1 base from J; bases unmatched to any gene: 16. Germline V CDR1 and CDR2: MNHEY, SMNVEV (reference sequence). CDR3 length: 18 amino acids. CDR3 nucleotide sequence: TGTGCCAGCACCCCTTTGACAGGGCATCCCGACGCCAAAAACATTCAGTACTTC. Residues: CASTPLTGHPDAKNIQYF.